The 29 T cell receptor beta chains in this list originate from one sample, sequenced in a study of T cells after posttransplantation cyclophosphamide. Busulfan-fludarabine conditioning, marrow transplant, and cyclophosphamide on days +3 and +4 were administered. Some clones are missing from TCRdb's copy, which holds only in-frame ones; the method was immunoSEQ multiplex PCR. Here the sample spans under 6,000 clones, over 60% being singletons. Source: PBMCs, taken 362 days after allogeneic stem cell transplant with posttransplant cyclophosphamide. The origin of the receptors is a male patient aged 60-69 years who received an allogeneic stem cell transplant from an unrelated donor, was CMV-positive, and had acute GVHD only. Part of the T cell pool may stem from the graft donor.

V gene TRBV2 combines with J gene TRBJ2-5; 8 bases fit TRBD2. The CDR3 covers 14 residues. Losses at the gene ends were 4 bases for V and 1 base for J; bases not matched to a gene: 2. The germline gives CDR1 SNHLY, CDR2 FYNNEI. In DNA form, the CDR3 reads TGTGCCAGCAGTGCGAGCGGGGGCCAAGAGACCCAGTACTTC. Its translation is CASSASGGQETQYF.

The V and J genes are TRBV7-9 and TRBJ1-6, with D maybe TRBD1 (5 bases). The CDR3 has 15 amino acids. The germline gives CDR1 SEHNR, CDR2 FQNEAQ (reference sequence). The V and J ends lost 3 bases and 3 bases respectively, with 9 bases between them. The CDR3 protein is CASSFTGLYNSPLHF. CDR3 coding DNA: TGTGCCAGCAGCTTTACGGGACTCTATAATTCACCCCTCCACTTT. Combining the CDR3 with reference TRBV7-9 and TRBJ1-6 gives the whole variable domain DTGVSQNPRHKITKRGQNVTFRCDPISEHNRLYWYRQTLGQGPEFLTYFQNEAQLEKSRLLSDRFSAERPKGSFSTLEIQRTEQGDSAMYLCASSFTGLYNSPLHFGNGTRLTVT.

J is TRBJ2-7 and V is TRBV5-1, with 11 bases lining up with TRBD1. The CDR3 length is 14 residues. Trimming at V came to 3 bases and at J to 4 bases, leaving 3 bases not matched to a gene. The germline CDR1 and CDR2 sequences are SGHRS and YFSETQ. The CDR3 coding sequence is TGCGCCAGCAGCTCCGGACAGGGGGCTTACGAGCAGTACTTC. Translated: CASSSGQGAYEQYF.

V usage is TRBV15 and J usage is TRBJ2-7, with 9 bases fitting TRBD1. The germline V gene encodes CDR1 LNHNV and CDR2 YYDKDF (reference sequence). Germline trimming cut 0 bases from V and 11 bases from J; bases unmatched to any gene: 8. This CDR3 is 14 amino acids long. CDR3 residues: CATSRDRGQGQKYF. CDR3 sequence (DNA): TGTGCCACCAGCAGAGATAGGGGACAGGGCCAGAAGTACTTC. The full variable domain, in which reference TRBV15 and TRBJ2-7 provide the parts outside the CDR3, is DAMVIQNPRYQVTQFGKPVTLSCSQTLNHNVMYWYQQKSSQAPKLLFHYYDKDFNNEADTPDNFQSRRPNTSFCFLDIRSPGLGDTAMYLCATSRDRGQGQKYFGPGTRLTVT.

This rearrangement joins TRBV6-5 to TRBJ1-5, with 8 bases aligning to TRBD1. After removal of 4 bases from V and 6 bases from J, the junction contained 2 bases not matched to a gene. The CDR3 has 13 amino acids. Germline V lookup: CDR1 MNHEY, CDR2 SVGAGI. The CDR3 bases are TGTGCCAGCAGTTCACAGGGGGGTCAGCCCCAGCATTTT. This translates into CASSSQGGQPQHF.

The CDR3 spells CASSAGYATQYF. The CDR3 DNA sequence: TGTGCCAGCAGTGCCGGGTACGCGACCCAGTACTTC. The J gene is TRBJ2-5, the V gene TRBV25-1; no clear D. Trimming removed 4 bases from V and 7 bases from J, with 10 bases in between. CDR3 length: 12 residues. The germline V gene has CDR1 MGHDK and CDR2 SYGVNS.

This clone is classed as large. V gene TRBV5-4 combines with J gene TRBJ2-7; TRBD2 agrees at 8 bases. CDR3 length: 17 residues. The J segment lost 5 bases and the V segment lost 1 base, leaving 14 bases of the junction unmatched. Germline V gene data show CDR1 as SGHNT and CDR2 as YYREEE (reference sequence). The CDR3 region has the DNA TGTGCCAGCAGCTTGCGGGGGCGGGGCGGGAGGCCTGACGAGCAGTACTTC. Residues: CASSLRGRGGRPDEQYF.

The gene calls are TRBV5-6 and TRBJ2-5, with unresolved D. The DNA matches TRBJ2-7 better at its end, which makes the J call doubtful. The CDR3 runs to 11 residues. The germline gives CDR1 SGHDT, CDR2 YYEEEE. The CDR3 is CASSYYYEQYF. The CDR3 DNA reads TGTGCCAGCAGCTACTACTACGAGCAGTACTTC.

A few counts support this clone. The J gene is TRBJ2-2, the V gene TRBV2, with D uncertain. The CDR3 consists of 15 residues. CDR1 and CDR2 (germline): SNHLY, FYNNEI. Trimming removed 8 bases from V and 0 bases from J, with 13 bases in between. This CDR3 is CASGPSSSNTGELFF. The CDR3, as DNA: TGTGCCAGCGGGCCTTCTTCCTCGAACACCGGGGAGCTGTTTTTT.

This chain joins TRBV5-1 and TRBJ1-4, with 10 bases that match TRBD1. Germline lookup yields CDR1 SGHRS and CDR2 YFSETQ. The junction had 11 bases not matched to a gene; V was cut back by 4 bases and J by 8 bases. This CDR3 contains 16 residues. The CDR3 sequence: CASSPEYGTGVEKLFF. CDR3 nucleotide sequence: TGCGCCAGCAGCCCGGAGTATGGGACAGGGGTGGAAAAACTGTTTTTT. Together with reference TRBV5-1 and TRBJ1-4, the CDR3 gives the full variable domain: KAGVTQTPRYLIKTRGQQVTLSCSPISGHRSVSWYQQTPGQGLQFLFEYFSETQRNKGNFPGRFSGRQFSNSRSEMNVSTLELGDSALYLCASSPEYGTGVEKLFFGSGTQLSVL.

This chain joins TRBV28 and TRBJ1-5; no clear D gene. The germline V gene has CDR1 MDHEN and CDR2 SYDVKM. The CDR3 is 15 residues long. V lost 7 bases and J lost 3, with 16 bases in between. The CDR3 DNA is TGTGCCAGCACCCTAGAGGGTTCGTACAATCAGCCCCAGCATTTT. This encodes CASTLEGSYNQPQHF.

This clone was observed a few times. The chain couples TRBV7-3 to TRBJ2-3; TRBD2 matches at 8 bases. Looked up from germline, CDR1 is SGHTA and CDR2 is FQGTGA. J was trimmed by 5 bases and V by 2 bases; bases with no gene match: 6. The CDR3 contains 15 residues. The CDR3 DNA is TGTGCCAGCAGCTTAGACGGGAGGGCCGGAGATACGCAGTATTTT. Encoded protein: CASSLDGRAGDTQYF. The whole variable domain, filled in from reference TRBV7-3 and TRBJ2-3, reads GAGVSQTPSNKVTEKGKYVELRCDPISGHTALYWYRQSLGQGPEFLIYFQGTGAADDSGLPNDRFFAVRPEGSVSTLKIQRTERGDSAVYLCASSLDGRAGDTQYFGPGTRLTVL.

The chain uses TRBV19 and TRBJ2-1, with TRBD1 matching 7 bases. With V trimmed by 6 bases and J by 5 bases, 10 bases remained unmatched. CDR1 and CDR2 (germline): LNHDA, SQIVND (reference sequence). The CDR3 extends over 15 amino acids. Here the CDR3 reads CASRLYTGTDNEQFF. The CDR3 DNA reads as TGTGCCAGTAGGCTGTACACCGGGACAGACAATGAGCAGTTCTTC.

This clone has a handful of counts. The chain couples TRBV6-6 to TRBJ2-5; 7 bases map to TRBD1. Germline lookup yields CDR1 MNHNY and CDR2 SVGAGI (reference sequence). With 5 bases clipped from V and 4 bases from J, the junction kept 1 base outside the gene matches. The CDR3 sequence is 12 residues long. CDR3 coding DNA: TGTGCCAGCAGTCGGACAGGAGAGACCCAGTACTTC. Translation gives CASSRTGETQYF.

There are a few counts of this clone. J is TRBJ2-7 and V is TRBV14, with TRBD2 matching 14 bases. The CDR3 totals 14 residues. The junction had 0 bases not matched to a gene; V was cut back by 4 bases and J by 4 bases. CDR1 is SGHDN and CDR2 is FVKESK in the germline V gene. DNA for the CDR3: TGTGCCAGCAGCCGACTAGCGGGAGGGTACGAGCAGTACTTC. This sequence encodes CASSRLAGGYEQYF.

This clone was seen only a few times. The CDR3 loop is CASSLGDRVNEKLFF. CDR3 bases: TGCGCCAGCAGCCTGGGGGACAGGGTTAATGAAAAACTGTTTTTT. This chain uses TRBV4-3 with TRBJ1-4, with 9 bases fitting TRBD1. The CDR3 loop spans 15 amino acids. V dropped 4 bases and J dropped 4; count of bases not matched to a gene: 4. Germline CDR1 is LGHNA and CDR2 is YSLEER.

The chain combines TRBV4-2 with TRBJ2-3; D is possibly TRBD2 (6 bases). Germline loops: CDR1 LGHNA, CDR2 YNFKEQ. The V and J ends lost 0 bases and 14 bases respectively, with 12 bases between them. The CDR3 length is 12 residues. CDR3 amino acids: CASSQDGGSWYF. For the CDR3, the DNA is TGTGCCAGCAGCCAAGATGGGGGGTCGTGGTATTTT.

The J gene is TRBJ2-7, the V gene TRBV9; D may be TRBD2 (6 bases). The CDR3 length is 13 residues. The ends were cut back, 3 bases at V and 6 bases at J, with 13 bases in the middle. CDR1 is SGDLS and CDR2 is YYNGEE in the germline V gene. The CDR3 sequence: CASSALGTSEQYF. In DNA, the CDR3 is TGTGCCAGCAGCGCTCTGGGGACTTCCGAGCAGTACTTC.

In DNA form, the CDR3 reads TGTGCCAGCAGTAGCTTGGGTTCACCCCTCCACTTT. It is translated as CASSSLGSPLHF. The rearrangement joins TRBV7-9 to TRBJ1-6; D gene uncertain. The CDR3 length is 12 residues. Germline lookup yields CDR1 SEHNR and CDR2 FQNEAQ (reference sequence). With 6 bases removed from V and 9 bases from J, the gap between germline ends came to 9 bases. The full variable domain, in which reference TRBV7-9 and TRBJ1-6 provide the parts outside the CDR3, is DTGVSQNPRHKITKRGQNVTFRCDPISEHNRLYWYRQTLGQGPEFLTYFQNEAQLEKSRLLSDRFSAERPKGSFSTLEIQRTEQGDSAMYLCASSSLGSPLHFGNGTRLTVT.

V gene TRBV2 combines with J gene TRBJ1-1, with D uncertain. Trimming removed 6 bases at V and 3 bases at J, with 11 bases between. The CDR3 totals 13 residues. Germline CDR1 is SNHLY and CDR2 is FYNNEI. CDR3 protein: CASSRDTDTEAFF. The CDR3 region has the DNA TGTGCCAGCAGCCGAGACACTGACACTGAAGCTTTCTTT. The variable domain in full, with the rest retrieved from reference TRBV2 and TRBJ1-1, is EPEVTQTPSHQVTQMGQEVILRCVPISNHLYFYWYRQILGQKVEFLVSFYNNEISEKSEIFDDQFSVERPDGSNFTLKIRSTKLEDSAMYFCASSRDTDTEAFFGQGTRLTVV.

J is TRBJ2-7 and V is TRBV19; 9 bases line up with TRBD1. Losses at the gene ends were 3 bases for V and 3 bases for J; bases not matched to a gene: 6. The CDR3 sequence is 15 residues long. Germline V lookup: CDR1 LNHDA, CDR2 SQIVND (reference sequence). The CDR3 region is CASSIGQGSFYEQYF. For the CDR3, the DNA is TGTGCCAGTAGTATCGGACAGGGGTCGTTCTACGAGCAGTACTTC.

This clone appeared a few times. The CDR3 here is CASSLEPFDTEAFF. Here the CDR3 DNA reads TGCGCCAGCAGCTTGGAGCCCTTTGACACTGAAGCTTTCTTT. The rearrangement joins TRBV5-1 to TRBJ1-1; D is undetermined. The germline gives CDR1 SGHRS, CDR2 YFSETQ. This CDR3 comprises 14 residues. V was trimmed by 0 bases and J by 3 bases, leaving 9 bases between them.

J is TRBJ2-1 and V is TRBV27; D is unclear. The germline V and J ends were trimmed by 5 bases and 0 bases, with 11 bases remaining between them. The germline gives CDR1 MNHEY, CDR2 SMNVEV (reference sequence). The CDR3 is 15 amino acids. CDR3 loop: CASSLRPSSYNEQFF. The CDR3 DNA reads TGTGCCAGCAGTCTTCGTCCGAGCTCCTACAATGAGCAGTTCTTC.

This clone is deemed medium-sized (0.01 to 0.1%). This rearrangement joins TRBV10-3 to TRBJ2-1; D unresolved. V was pared by 0 bases and J by 0 bases, with 6 bases between. The V gene's germline CDR1 is ENHRY and CDR2 SYGVKD. The length of the CDR3 is 15 residues. CDR3 coding DNA: TGTGCCATCAGTGAGTCCTTACTCTCCTACAATGAGCAGTTCTTC. It specifies CAISESLLSYNEQFF.

V usage is TRBV4-3 and J usage is TRBJ2-1; the match to TRBD2 covers 8 bases. The CDR3 extends over 16 amino acids. V was pared by 0 bases and J by 4 bases, with 5 bases of the junction left unmatched. CDR1 and CDR2 (germline): LGHNA, YSLEER. The CDR3 is CASSQDRGTRYNEQFF. The CDR3 nucleotides read TGCGCCAGCAGCCAAGATCGGGGGACTAGATACAATGAGCAGTTCTTC.

This clone appeared once. The CDR3 nucleotides are TGTGCCAGTAGTATTCGCCTAGCGGGGAAAGGTACGCAGTATTTT. Residues: CASSIRLAGKGTQYF. The rearrangement uses TRBV19 and TRBJ2-3; 9 bases are shared with TRBD2. This CDR3 spans 15 amino acids. After removal of 3 bases from V and 8 bases from J, the junction contained 9 bases not matched to a gene. CDR1 and CDR2 (germline): LNHDA, SQIVND (reference sequence).

This chain links TRBV6-1 with TRBJ1-5; perhaps TRBD1 as D (5 bases). V lost 7 bases and J 0 bases, leaving 10 bases between the germline ends. Germline V gene lookup returns CDR1 MNHNS and CDR2 SASEGT. The CDR3 runs to 14 residues. The CDR3 reads CASKGTNSNQPQHF. CDR3 nucleotide sequence: TGTGCCAGCAAGGGGACTAATAGCAATCAGCCCCAGCATTTT.

This sequence joins TRBV25-1 and TRBJ2-1, with no clear D. The CDR3 spans 14 residues. The V end lost 4 bases, the J end lost 2 bases, and 9 bases lay between the germline ends. Germline V gives CDR1 MGHDK, CDR2 SYGVNS. The CDR3 reads CASSGQSAYNEQFF. CDR3 sequence (DNA): TGTGCCAGCAGTGGTCAGAGCGCCTACAATGAGCAGTTCTTC.

The V gene is TRBV11-2, the J gene TRBJ2-5, with D possibly matching TRBD1 (5 bases). Trimming removed 1 base from V and 4 bases from J, with 13 bases in between. Germline CDR1 and CDR2: SGHAT and FQNNGV. This CDR3 has 15 residues. The CDR3 spells CASSLVVRVGETQYF. The CDR3 nucleotides read TGTGCCAGCAGCTTAGTAGTCAGGGTGGGAGAGACCCAGTACTTC.